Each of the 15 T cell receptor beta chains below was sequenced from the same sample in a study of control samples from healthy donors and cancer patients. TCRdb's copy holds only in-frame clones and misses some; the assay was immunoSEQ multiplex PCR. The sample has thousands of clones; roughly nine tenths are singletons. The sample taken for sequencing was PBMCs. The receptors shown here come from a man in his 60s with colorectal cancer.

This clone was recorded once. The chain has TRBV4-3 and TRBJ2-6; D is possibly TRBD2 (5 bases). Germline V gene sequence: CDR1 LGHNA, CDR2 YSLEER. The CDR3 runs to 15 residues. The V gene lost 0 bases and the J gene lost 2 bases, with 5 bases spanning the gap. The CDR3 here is CASSQERAGANVLTF. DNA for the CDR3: TGCGCCAGCAGCCAAGAGAGGGCTGGGGCCAACGTCCTGACTTTC.

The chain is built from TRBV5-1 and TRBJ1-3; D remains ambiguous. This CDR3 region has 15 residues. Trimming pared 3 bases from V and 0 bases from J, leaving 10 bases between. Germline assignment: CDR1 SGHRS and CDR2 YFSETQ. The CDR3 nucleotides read TGCGCCAGCAGCTCCGGACTGTACTCTGGAAACACCATATATTTT. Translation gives CASSSGLYSGNTIYF.

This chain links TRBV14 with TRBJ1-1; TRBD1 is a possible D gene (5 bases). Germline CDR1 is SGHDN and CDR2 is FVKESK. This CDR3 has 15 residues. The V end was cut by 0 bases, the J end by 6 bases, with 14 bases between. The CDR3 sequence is CASSQESRASSEAFF. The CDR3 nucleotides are TGTGCCAGCAGCCAAGAAAGCAGGGCGAGTTCTGAAGCTTTCTTT. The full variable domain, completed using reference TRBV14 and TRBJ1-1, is EAGVTQFPSHSVIEKGQTVTLRCDPISGHDNLYWYRRVMGKEIKFLLHFVKESKQDESGMPNNRFLAERTGGTYSTLKVQPAELEDSGVYFCASSQESRASSEAFFGQGTRLTVV.

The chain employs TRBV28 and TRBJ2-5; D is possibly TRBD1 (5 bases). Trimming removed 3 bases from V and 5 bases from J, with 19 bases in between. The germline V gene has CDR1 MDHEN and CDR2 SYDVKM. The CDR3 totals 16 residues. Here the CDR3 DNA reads TGTGCCAGCAGTTTTACCCCCCAGGGTTTTGGCGAGACCCAGTACTTC. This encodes CASSFTPQGFGETQYF.

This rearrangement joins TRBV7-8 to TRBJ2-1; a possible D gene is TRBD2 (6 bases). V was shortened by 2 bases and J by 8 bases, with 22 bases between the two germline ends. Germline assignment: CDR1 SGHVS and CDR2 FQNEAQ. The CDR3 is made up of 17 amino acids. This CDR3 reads CASSLKYGGGRSHEQFF. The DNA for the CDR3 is TGTGCCAGCAGCTTAAAGTACGGGGGAGGTAGGTCCCATGAGCAGTTCTTC.

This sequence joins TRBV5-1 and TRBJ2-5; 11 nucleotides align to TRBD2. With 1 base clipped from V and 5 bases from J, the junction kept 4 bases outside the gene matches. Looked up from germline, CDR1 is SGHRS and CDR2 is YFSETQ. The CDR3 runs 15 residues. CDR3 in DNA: TGCGCCAGCAGCTTGTGGCCTAGCGGGGGGGAGACCCAGTACTTC. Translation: CASSLWPSGGETQYF.

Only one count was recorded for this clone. CDR3: CATSDLGDEQFF. The CDR3 DNA is TGTGCCACCAGTGATTTGGGGGATGAGCAGTTCTTC. The V call is TRBV24-1, the J call TRBJ2-1; D uncertain. V lost 0 bases to trimming and J lost 8 bases, with 4 bases between them. This CDR3 contains 12 residues. Germline V gene sequence: CDR1 KGHDR, CDR2 SFDVKD.

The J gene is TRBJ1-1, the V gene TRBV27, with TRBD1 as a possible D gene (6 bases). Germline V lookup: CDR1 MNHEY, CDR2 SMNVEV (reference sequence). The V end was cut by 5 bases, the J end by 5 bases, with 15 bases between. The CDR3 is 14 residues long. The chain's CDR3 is CASSPNRDSTEAFF. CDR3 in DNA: TGTGCCAGCAGTCCTAACAGGGATAGTACTGAAGCTTTCTTT.

CDR3 sequence (DNA): TGTGCCAGCAGCATTAACTATAGCGGGGGGGCCCAAGAGACCCAGTACTTC. Translating it yields CASSINYSGGAQETQYF. The chain combines TRBV7-2 with TRBJ2-5; TRBD2 matches at 11 bases. Germline V gene lookup returns CDR1 SGHTA and CDR2 FQGNSA. CDR3 length: 17 residues. J lost 1 base, V lost 5 bases, and 9 bases had no gene match.

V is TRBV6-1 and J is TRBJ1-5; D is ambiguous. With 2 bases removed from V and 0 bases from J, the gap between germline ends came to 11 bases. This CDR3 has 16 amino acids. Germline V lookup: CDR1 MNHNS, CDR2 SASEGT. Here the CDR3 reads CASSELGIYSNQPQHF. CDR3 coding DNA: TGTGCCAGCAGTGAACTCGGGATTTATAGCAATCAGCCCCAGCATTTT.

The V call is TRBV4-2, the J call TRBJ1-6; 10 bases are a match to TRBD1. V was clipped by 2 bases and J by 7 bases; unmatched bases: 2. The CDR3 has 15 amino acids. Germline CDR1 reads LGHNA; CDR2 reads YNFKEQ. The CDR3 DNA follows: TGTGCCAGCAGCCAACCGGGACAGGGGAATTCACCCCTCCACTTT. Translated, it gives CASSQPGQGNSPLHF.

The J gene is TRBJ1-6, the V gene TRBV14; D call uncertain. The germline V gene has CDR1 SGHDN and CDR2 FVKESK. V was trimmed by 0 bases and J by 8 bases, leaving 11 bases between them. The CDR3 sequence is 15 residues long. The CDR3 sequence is CASSQDWKVYSPLHF. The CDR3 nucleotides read TGTGCCAGCAGCCAAGATTGGAAGGTTTATTCACCCCTCCACTTT. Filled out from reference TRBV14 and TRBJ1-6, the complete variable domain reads EAGVTQFPSHSVIEKGQTVTLRCDPISGHDNLYWYRRVMGKEIKFLLHFVKESKQDESGMPNNRFLAERTGGTYSTLKVQPAELEDSGVYFCASSQDWKVYSPLHFGNGTRLTVT.

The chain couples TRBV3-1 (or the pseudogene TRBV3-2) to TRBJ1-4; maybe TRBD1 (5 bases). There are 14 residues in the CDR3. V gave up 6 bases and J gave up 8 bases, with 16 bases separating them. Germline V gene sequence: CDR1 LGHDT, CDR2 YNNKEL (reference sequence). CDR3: CASSPNRLGEKLFF. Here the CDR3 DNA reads TGTGCCAGCAGTCCCAACAGGTTAGGAGAAAAACTGTTTTTT.

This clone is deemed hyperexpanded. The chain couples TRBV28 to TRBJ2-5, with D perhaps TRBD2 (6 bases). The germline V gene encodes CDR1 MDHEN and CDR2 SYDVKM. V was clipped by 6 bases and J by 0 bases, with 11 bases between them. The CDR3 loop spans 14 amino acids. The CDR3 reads CASSWGENQETQYF. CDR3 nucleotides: TGTGCCAGCAGCTGGGGGGAGAACCAAGAGACCCAGTACTTC.

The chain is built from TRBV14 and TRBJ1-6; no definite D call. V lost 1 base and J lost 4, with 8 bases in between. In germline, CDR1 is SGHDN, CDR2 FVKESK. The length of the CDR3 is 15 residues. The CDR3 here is CASSQVGNYNSPLHF. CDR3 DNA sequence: TGTGCCAGCAGCCAAGTTGGGAATTATAATTCACCCCTCCACTTT.